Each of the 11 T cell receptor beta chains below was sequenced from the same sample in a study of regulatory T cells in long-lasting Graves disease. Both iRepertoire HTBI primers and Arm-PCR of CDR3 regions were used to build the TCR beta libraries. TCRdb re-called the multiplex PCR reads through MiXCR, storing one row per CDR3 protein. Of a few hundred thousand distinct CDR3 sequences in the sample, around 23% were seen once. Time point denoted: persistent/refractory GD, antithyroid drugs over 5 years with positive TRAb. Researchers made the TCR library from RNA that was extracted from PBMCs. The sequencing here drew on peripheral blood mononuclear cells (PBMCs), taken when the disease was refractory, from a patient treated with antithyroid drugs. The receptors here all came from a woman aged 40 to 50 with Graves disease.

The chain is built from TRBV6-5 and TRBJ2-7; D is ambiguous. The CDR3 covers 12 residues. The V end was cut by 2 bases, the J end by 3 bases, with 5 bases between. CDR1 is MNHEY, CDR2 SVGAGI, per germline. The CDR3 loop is CASSYLRYEQYF. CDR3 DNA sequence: TGTGCCAGCAGTTACCTCCGCTACGAGCAGTACTTC.

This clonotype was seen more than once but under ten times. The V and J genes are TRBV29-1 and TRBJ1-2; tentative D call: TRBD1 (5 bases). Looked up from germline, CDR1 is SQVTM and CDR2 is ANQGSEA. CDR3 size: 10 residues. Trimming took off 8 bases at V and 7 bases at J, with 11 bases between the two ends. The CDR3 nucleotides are TGCAGCATAGGCCAGGGTGGCTACACCTTC. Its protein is CSIGQGGYTF.

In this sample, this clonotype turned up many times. In DNA, the CDR3 is TGCAGTGCTAGAGCGGGAGGGCCGGGAGAGACCCAGTACTTC. Amino acids: CSARAGGPGETQYF. The gene calls are TRBV20-1 and TRBJ2-5, with 8 bases identical to TRBD2. This CDR3 is built from 14 residues. V trimming: 1 base; J trimming: 4 bases; junction bases outside the gene matches: 5. The germline V gene encodes CDR1 DFQATT and CDR2 SNEGSKA (reference sequence).

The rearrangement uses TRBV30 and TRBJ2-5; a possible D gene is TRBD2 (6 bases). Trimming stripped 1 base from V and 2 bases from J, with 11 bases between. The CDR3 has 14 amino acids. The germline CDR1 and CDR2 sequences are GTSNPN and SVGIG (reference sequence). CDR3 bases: TGTGCCTGGAGTGGATGGGGGGAGCAAGAGACCCAGTACTTC. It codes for CAWSGWGEQETQYF.

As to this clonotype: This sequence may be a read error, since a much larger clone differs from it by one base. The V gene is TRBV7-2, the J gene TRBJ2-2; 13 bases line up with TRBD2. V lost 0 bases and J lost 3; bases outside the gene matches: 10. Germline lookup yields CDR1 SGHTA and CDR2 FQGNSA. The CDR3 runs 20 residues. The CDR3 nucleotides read TGTGCCAGCAGCTTAGCGGGGACTAGCGGGGCCGAGTCCGACACCGGGGAGCTGTTTTTT. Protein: CASSLAGTSGAESDTGELFF.

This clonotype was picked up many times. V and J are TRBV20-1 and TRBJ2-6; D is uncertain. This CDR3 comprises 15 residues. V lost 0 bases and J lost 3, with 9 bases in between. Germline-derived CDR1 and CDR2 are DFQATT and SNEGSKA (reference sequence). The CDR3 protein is CSARDFGVGANVLTF. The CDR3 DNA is TGCAGTGCTAGAGATTTTGGGGTTGGGGCCAACGTCCTGACTTTC.

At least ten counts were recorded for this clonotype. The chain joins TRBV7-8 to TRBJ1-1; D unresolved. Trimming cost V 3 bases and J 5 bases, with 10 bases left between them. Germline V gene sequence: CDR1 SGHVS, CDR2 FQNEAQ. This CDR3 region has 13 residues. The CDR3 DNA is TGTGCCAGCAGCTTCTCAAGGGTTACTGAAGCTTTCTTT. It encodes CASSFSRVTEAFF.

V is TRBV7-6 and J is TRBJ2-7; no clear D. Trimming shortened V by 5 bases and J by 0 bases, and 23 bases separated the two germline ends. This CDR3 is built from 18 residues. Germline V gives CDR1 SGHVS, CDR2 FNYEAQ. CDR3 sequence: CASSLTNPLRLPSYEQYF. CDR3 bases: TGTGCCAGCAGCCTTACCAACCCCCTCCGCCTACCCTCCTACGAGCAGTACTTC. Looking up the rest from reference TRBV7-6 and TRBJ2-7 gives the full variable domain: GAGVSQSPRYKVTKRGQDVALRCDPISGHVSLYWYRQALGQGPEFLTYFNYEAQQDKSGLPNDRFSAERPEGSISTLTIQRTEQRDSAMYRCASSLTNPLRLPSYEQYFGPGTRLTVT.

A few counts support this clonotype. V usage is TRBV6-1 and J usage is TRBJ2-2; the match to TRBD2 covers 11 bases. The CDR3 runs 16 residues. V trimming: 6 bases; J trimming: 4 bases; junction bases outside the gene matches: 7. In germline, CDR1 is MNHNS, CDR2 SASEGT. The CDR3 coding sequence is TGTGCCAGCAGCCCGGTACTAGCGGGAGCCACCGGGGAGCTGTTTTTT. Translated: CASSPVLAGATGELFF.

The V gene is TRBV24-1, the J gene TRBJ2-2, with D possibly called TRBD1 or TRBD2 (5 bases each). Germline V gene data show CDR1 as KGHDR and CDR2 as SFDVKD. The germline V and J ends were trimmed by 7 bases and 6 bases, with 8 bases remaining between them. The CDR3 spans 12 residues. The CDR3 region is CATRGVPGELFF. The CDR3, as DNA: TGTGCCACCAGGGGGGTGCCCGGGGAGCTGTTTTTT.

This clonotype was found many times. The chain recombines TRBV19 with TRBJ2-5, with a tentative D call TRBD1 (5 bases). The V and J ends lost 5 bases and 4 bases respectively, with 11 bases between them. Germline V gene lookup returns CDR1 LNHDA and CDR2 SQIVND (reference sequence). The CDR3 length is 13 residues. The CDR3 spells CASSQQGRETQYF. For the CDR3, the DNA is TGTGCCAGTAGTCAGCAGGGAAGAGAGACCCAGTACTTC.